This TCR beta chain was captured in a study of identical twins. Study-level results: Insertions were fewer in abundant cord blood beta clonotypes, whereas memory repertoires showed none of this pattern. Twins' surplus sharing was weaker for beta out-of-frame sequences.

CDR3 length equals 15 residues. CDR1 is KGHSH, CDR2 LQKENI, per germline. After removal of 3 bases from V and 1 base from J, the junction contained 4 bases not matched to a gene. cDNA molecules carried unique molecular identifiers, and template switching added a universal primer site. TCRdb re-called the 5' RACE reads through MiXCR, storing one row per CDR3 protein. The table shows 500,000 or so distinct CDR3 sequences, with 13% to 15% occurring only once. This clonotype came up many times. Its antigen is not identified. The donor group consisted entirely of healthy Caucasians. The same data also went into a second study, on yellow fever vaccine responses in identical twins.

The sequenced sample was CD4+ T cells sorted from blood. The genes are TRBV18 and TRBJ2-7; 9 bases agree with TRBD2. The clonotype originates from a young woman in good health. The CDR3 loop reads CASSPSGGLSYEQYF. In DNA form, the CDR3 reads TGTGCCAGCTCACCTAGCGGGGGCCTTTCCTACGAGCAGTACTTC.